This T cell receptor (beta chain) comes out of a study of blood T cell repertoires in COVID-19. TCRdb's table, derived via immunoSEQ multiplex PCR, lists solely in-frame clones and lacks some. The table shows 250,000 to 300,000 clones, with 75% to 95% occurring only once. Individuals drawn from about 26 US areas were roughly 18 to 95 years old. Allocation to cohorts depended on clinical history reported by the participants. Each recovered donor of Cohort 3 presented with two negative PCRs, clearance, or symptom resolution. Germline V CDR1 and CDR2: KGHDR, SFDVKD. V dropped 7 bases and J dropped 4; count of bases not matched to a gene: 5. The CDR3 spans 15 residues.

Source material: PBMCs or T cells enriched from blood (not recorded which). This chain links TRBV24-1 with TRBJ2-1; 11 bases fit TRBD1. The sequence was obtained from a woman in her twenties or thirties who had recovered from COVID-19. CDR3 in amino acids: CATSGTGGRYNEQFF. CDR3 bases: TGTGCCACCAGCGGGACAGGGGGTCGGTACAATGAGCAGTTCTTC.